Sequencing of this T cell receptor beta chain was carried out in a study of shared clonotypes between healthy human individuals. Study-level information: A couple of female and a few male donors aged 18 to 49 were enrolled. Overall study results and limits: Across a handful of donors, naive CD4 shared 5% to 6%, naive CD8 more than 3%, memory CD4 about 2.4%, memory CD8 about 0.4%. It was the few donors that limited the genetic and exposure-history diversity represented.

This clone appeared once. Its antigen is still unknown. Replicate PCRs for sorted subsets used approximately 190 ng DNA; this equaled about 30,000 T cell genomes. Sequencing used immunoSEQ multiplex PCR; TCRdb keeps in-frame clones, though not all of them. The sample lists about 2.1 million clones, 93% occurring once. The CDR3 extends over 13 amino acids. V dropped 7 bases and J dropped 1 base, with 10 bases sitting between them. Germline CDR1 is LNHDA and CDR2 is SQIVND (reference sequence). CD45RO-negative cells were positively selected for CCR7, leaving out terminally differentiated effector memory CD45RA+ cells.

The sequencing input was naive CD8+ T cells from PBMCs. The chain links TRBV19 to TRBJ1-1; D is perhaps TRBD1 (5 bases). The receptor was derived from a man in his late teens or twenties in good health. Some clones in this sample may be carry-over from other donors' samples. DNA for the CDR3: TGTGCCAGTACCGTGGGGGGGAACACTGAAGCTTTCTTT. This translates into CASTVGGNTEAFF.